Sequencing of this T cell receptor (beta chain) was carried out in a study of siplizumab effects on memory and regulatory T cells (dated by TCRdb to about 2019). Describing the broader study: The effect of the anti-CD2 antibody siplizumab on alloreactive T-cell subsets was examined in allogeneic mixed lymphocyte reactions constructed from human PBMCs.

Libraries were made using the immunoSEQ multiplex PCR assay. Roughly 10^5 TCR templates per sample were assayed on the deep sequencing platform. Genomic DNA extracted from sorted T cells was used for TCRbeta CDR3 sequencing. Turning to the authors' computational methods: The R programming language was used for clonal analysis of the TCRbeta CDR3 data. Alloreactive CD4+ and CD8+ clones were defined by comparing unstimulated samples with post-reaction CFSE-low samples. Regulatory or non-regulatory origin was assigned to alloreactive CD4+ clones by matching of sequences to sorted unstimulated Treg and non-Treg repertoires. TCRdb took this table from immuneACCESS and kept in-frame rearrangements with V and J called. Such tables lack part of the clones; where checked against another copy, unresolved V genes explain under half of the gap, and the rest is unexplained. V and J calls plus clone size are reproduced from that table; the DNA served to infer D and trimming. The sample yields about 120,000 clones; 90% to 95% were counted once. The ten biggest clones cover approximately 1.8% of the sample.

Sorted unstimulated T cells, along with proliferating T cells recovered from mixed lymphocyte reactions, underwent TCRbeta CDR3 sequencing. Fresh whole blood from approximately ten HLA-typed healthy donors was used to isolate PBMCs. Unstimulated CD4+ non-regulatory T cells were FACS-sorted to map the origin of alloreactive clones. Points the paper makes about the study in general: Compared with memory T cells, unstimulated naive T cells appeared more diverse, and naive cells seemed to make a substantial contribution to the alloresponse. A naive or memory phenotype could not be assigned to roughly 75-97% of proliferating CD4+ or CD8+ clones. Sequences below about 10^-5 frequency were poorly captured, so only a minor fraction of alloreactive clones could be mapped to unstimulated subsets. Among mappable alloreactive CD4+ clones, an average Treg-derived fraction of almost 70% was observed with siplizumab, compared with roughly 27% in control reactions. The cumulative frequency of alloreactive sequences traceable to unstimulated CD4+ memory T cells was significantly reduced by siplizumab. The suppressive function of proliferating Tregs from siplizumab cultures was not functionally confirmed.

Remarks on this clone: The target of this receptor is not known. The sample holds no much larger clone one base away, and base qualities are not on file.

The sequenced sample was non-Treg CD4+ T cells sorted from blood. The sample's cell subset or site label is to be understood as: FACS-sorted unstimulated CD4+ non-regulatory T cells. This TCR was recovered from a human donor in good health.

The CDR3 has the sequence CASRPKWDRGQETQYF. The nucleotide sequence is given as TGTGCCAGCAGACCAAAGTGGGACAGGGGGCAAGAGACCCAGTACTTC. The sequence is built from TRBV5-4 and TRBJ2-5; TRBD1 agrees with 11 junctional bases. The V end gives up 5 bases and the J end 2 bases, leaving 8 bases in the junction not matched to a gene. CDR1 and CDR2 (SGHNT, YYREEE) derive from the germline V gene (reference sequence). CDR3 length: 16 amino acids, cysteine to phenylalanine. Only the CDR3 portion is preserved as DNA: 48 bases, with reading frame beginning at the first base.